This record covers a single TCR beta chain. Its specificity is unknown. This specimen comes from a study of OX40 agonist ivuxolimab in advanced cancers. Study in general: Ivuxolimab is a fully human IgG2 antibody that activates OX40 (CD134).

If patients had autoimmune disease history or systemic immunosuppression, they were excluded. On cycle 4 day 1 and cycle 7 day 1, as well as at baseline, blood was sampled. The study's findings and limits: Dose levels from 0.1 to 3.0 mg/kg saw CD4+ and CD8+ blood T cells expand clonally by week 6.

V lost 2 bases and J lost 9, with 13 bases in between. The CDR3 has 13 residues. Germline CDR1 reads PRHDT; CDR2 reads FYEKMQ (reference sequence). The method was immunoSEQ multiplex PCR; TCRdb's version includes in-frame clones alone and lacks a portion of them. This sample has around 60,000 clones; 82% occur once, and the top ten carry almost 1.5%. The V and J genes are TRBV13 and TRBJ2-5; the D is unclear. The sample here was CD4+ or CD8+ T cells sorted from blood, taken in a trial of the OX40 agonist ivuxolimab. This TCR came from an adult with an advanced solid tumor such as melanoma, head and neck, liver or kidney cancer. CDR3 coding DNA: TGTGCCAGCAGCTTATCTCGGAATGGGGCCCAGTACTTC. Its protein is CASSLSRNGAQYF. Supplemented by reference TRBV13 and TRBJ2-5, the full variable domain reads AAGVIQSPRHLIKEKRETATLKCYPIPRHDTVYWYQQGPGQDPQFLISFYEKMQSDKGSIPDRFSAQQFSDYHSELNMSSLELGDSALYFCASSLSRNGAQYFGPGTRLLVL.